The sequence of this T cell receptor beta chain was determined in a study of blood T cell repertoires in COVID-19. The wider study: PBMCs, B-cell-depleted T cells, or T cells were the source of the cDNA or gDNA that made up the material.

This clone was recorded a few times. Categorization into cohorts depended on clinical history that participants reported. Shortly before study entry, within 2 weeks, exposed participants had met a COVID-19 case. Repertoires were generated with immunoSEQ multiplex PCR, while TCRdb's copy carries only in-frame clones and drops some. The data show about 200,000 clones, with roughly 90% seen just once and roughly 4.9% held by the top ten. Per germline, CDR1 MDHEN and CDR2 SYDVKM. Trimming cost V 6 bases and J 7 bases; bases outside gene matches: 5. This CDR3 has 13 amino acids. The sequence was obtained from a woman under 40 who had been exposed to COVID-19. The sample consisted of PBMCs or T cells enriched from blood (not recorded which). V gene TRBV28 combines with J gene TRBJ1-4, with 7 bases fitting TRBD1. The CDR3 sequence is CASSHRGPEKLFF. The DNA of the CDR3 is TGTGCCAGCAGCCACAGGGGCCCTGAAAAACTGTTTTTT. Combining the CDR3 with reference TRBV28 and TRBJ1-4 gives the whole variable domain DVKVTQSSRYLVKRTGEKVFLECVQDMDHENMFWYRQDPGLGLRLIYFSYDVKMKEKGDIPEGYSVSREKKERFSLILESASTNQTSMYLCASSHRGPEKLFFGSGTQLSVL.